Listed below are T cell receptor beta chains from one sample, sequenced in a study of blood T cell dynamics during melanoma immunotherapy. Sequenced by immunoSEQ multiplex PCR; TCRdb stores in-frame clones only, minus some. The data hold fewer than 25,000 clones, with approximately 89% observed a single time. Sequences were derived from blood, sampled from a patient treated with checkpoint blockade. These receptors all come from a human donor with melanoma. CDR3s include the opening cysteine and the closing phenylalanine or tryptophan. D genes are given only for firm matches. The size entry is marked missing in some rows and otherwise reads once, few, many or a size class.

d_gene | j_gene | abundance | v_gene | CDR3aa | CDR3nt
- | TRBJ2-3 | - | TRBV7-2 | CASAQFGGGDTQYF | TGTGCCAGTGCCCAGTTCGGGGGCGGAGATACGCAGTATTTT
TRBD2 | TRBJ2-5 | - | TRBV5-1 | CASSGGYQTSAKQETQYF | TGCGCCAGCAGCGGTGGCTACCAGACTAGCGCAAAACAAGAGACCCAGTACTTC
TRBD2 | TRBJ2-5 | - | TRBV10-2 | CASRGLAGQETQYF | TGCGCCAGCAGGGGACTAGCGGGGCAAGAGACCCAGTACTTC
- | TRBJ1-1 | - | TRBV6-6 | CASSTLGNTEAFF | TGTGCCAGCAGTACCCTCGGGAACACTGAAGCTTTCTTT
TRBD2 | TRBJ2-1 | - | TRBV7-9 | CASSFLAGAIGYEQFF | TGTGCCAGCAGCTTCCTAGCGGGAGCTATAGGCTATGAGCAGTTCTTC
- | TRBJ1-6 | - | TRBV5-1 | CASSWVYSPDSPLHF | TGCGCCAGCAGCTGGGTCTATAGCCCGGATTCACCCCTCCACTTT
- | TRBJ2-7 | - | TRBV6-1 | CASTKDMSSYEQYF | TGTGCCAGCACTAAAGACATGAGCTCCTACGAGCAGTACTTC
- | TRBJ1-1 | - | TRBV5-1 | CASSRDDRRNTEAFF | TGCGCCAGCAGCCGCGATGACCGGCGTAACACTGAAGCTTTCTTT
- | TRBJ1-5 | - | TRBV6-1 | CASSPTRQPQHF | TGTGCCAGCAGCCCAACACGGCAGCCCCAGCATTTT
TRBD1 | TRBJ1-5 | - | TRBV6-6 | CAAQQGLHNQPQHF | TGTGCCGCCCAACAGGGGCTCCACAATCAGCCCCAGCATTTT
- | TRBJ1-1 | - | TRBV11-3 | CASSSSPTNTEAFF | TGTGCCAGCAGCTCCTCCCCAACGAACACTGAAGCTTTCTTT
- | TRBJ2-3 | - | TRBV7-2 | CASSPGTLGGTDTQYF | TGTGCCAGCAGCCCCGGGACGCTAGGCGGCACAGATACGCAGTATTTT
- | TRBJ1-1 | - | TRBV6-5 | CASSRGTVEAFF | TGTGCCAGCAGTCGAGGGACGGTTGAAGCTTTCTTT
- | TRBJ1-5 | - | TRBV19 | CASRLPGSNQPQHF | TGTGCCAGTAGACTCCCCGGTAGCAATCAGCCCCAGCATTTT
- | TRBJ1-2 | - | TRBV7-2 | CASSFAAENYGYTF | TGTGCCAGCAGCTTCGCAGCGGAGAACTATGGCTACACCTTC
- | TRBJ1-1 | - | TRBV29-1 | CSVGATNTEAFF | TGCAGCGTCGGGGCCACGAACACTGAAGCTTTCTTT
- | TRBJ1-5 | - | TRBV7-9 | CASSLEAGGGPQHF | TGTGCCAGCAGCTTAGAGGCAGGTGGTGGGCCCCAGCATTTT
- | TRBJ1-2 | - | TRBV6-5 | CASSQTGPAGYTF | TGTGCCAGCAGTCAAACGGGACCCGCGGGCTACACCTTC
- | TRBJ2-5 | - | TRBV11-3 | CASSPGTDQETQYF | TGTGCCAGCAGCCCAGGGACGGACCAAGAGACCCAGTACTTC
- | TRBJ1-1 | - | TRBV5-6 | CASSHRMVLAGDTEAFF | TGTGCCAGCAGCCACAGGATGGTCCTCGCCGGTGACACTGAAGCTTTCTTT
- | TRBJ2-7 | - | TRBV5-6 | CASSLGGEQYF | TGTGCCAGCAGCTTGGGAGGGGAGCAGTACTTC
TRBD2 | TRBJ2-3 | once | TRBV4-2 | CASSPPRGLAGDTQYF | TGTGCCAGCAGCCCCCCACGGGGACTAGCGGGAGATACGCAGTATTTT
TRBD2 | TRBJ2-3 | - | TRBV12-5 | CASGPSAREGSTDTQYF | TGTGCTAGTGGCCCATCGGCGCGGGAGGGATCCACAGATACGCAGTATTTT
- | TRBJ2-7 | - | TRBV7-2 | CASSLEGEGVWEQYF | TGTGCCAGCAGCTTAGAGGGGGAGGGGGTTTGGGAGCAGTACTTC
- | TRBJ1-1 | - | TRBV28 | CASFPVRGSNTEAFF | TGTGCCAGTTTCCCCGTGCGGGGTTCGAACACTGAAGCTTTCTTT
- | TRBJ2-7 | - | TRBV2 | CASSWDNSYEQYF | TGTGCCAGCAGTTGGGACAACTCCTACGAGCAGTACTTC
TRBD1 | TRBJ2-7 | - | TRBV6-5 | CASSRIQGVYEQYF | TGTGCCAGCAGTCGTATCCAGGGGGTCTACGAGCAGTACTTC
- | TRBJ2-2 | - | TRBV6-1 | CASSEARGGELFF | TGTGCCAGCAGTGAAGCTAGAGGCGGGGAGCTGTTTTTT
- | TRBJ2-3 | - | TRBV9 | CASSVMGDPSTDTQYF | TGTGCCAGCAGCGTAATGGGTGACCCTAGCACAGATACGCAGTATTTT
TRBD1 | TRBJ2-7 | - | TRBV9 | CASSVPGQGAKQYF | TGTGCCAGCAGCGTTCCCGGACAGGGGGCTAAGCAGTACTTC
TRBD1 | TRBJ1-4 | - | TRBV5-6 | CASSSGTGATNEKLFF | TGTGCCAGCAGCTCCGGGACAGGCGCAACTAATGAAAAACTGTTTTTT
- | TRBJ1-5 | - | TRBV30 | CASTKGGGPQHF | TGTGCCTCCACCAAGGGGGGTGGCCCCCAGCATTTT
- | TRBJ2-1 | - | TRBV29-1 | CSVSGPGQIYNEQFF | TGCAGCGTTTCTGGCCCTGGACAGATCTACAATGAGCAGTTCTTC
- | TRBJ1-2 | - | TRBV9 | CASSVGQNYGYTF | TGTGCCAGCAGCGTAGGCCAGAACTATGGCTACACCTTC
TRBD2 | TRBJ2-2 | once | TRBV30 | CASTGRAPGELFF | TGTGCCTCTACCGGGAGGGCACCCGGGGAGCTGTTTTTT
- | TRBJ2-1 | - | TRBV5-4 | CASSLALLWVGNEQFF | TGTGCCAGCAGCTTGGCGCTCTTATGGGTTGGCAATGAGCAGTTCTTC
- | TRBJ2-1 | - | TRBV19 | CASSNRMYNEQFF | TGTGCCAGTAGTAACAGGATGTACAATGAGCAGTTCTTC
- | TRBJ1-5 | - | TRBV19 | CASSKSQWAGNNQPQHF | TGTGCCAGTAGTAAGTCTCAGTGGGCAGGGAACAATCAGCCCCAGCATTTT
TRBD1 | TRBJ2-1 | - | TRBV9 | CASSVAQGTYNEQFF | TGTGCCAGCAGCGTAGCACAGGGGACCTACAATGAGCAGTTCTTC
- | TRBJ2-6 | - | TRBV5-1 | CASGPGGANVLTF | TGCGCCAGCGGTCCAGGTGGGGCCAACGTCCTGACTTTC
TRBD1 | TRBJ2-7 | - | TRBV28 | CASSSEGQLDYEQYF | TGTGCCAGCAGTTCAGAGGGACAGCTAGACTACGAGCAGTACTTC
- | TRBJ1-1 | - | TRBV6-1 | CASSDRTKVRTEAFF | TGTGCCAGCAGTGATCGGACCAAAGTGAGGACTGAAGCTTTCTTT
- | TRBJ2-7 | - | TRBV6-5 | CASSTSRSTYEQYF | TGTGCCAGCAGTACCTCTAGGAGTACCTACGAGCAGTACTTC
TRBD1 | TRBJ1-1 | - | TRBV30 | CAWSSIDRADTEAFF | TGTGCCTGGAGTTCTATAGACAGGGCGGACACTGAAGCTTTCTTT
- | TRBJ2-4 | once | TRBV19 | CASRGAQNIQYF | TGTGCCAGCCGGGGGGCCCAAAACATTCAGTACTTC
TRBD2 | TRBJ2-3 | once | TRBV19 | CASKWRGGTDTQYF | TGTGCCAGTAAGTGGCGGGGGGGCACAGATACGCAGTATTTT
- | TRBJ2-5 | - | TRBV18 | CASSAQGETQYF | TGTGCCAGCTCAGCCCAAGGAGAGACCCAGTACTTC
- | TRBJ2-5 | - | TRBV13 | CASSLKETQYF | TGTGCCAGCAGCTTAAAGGAGACCCAGTACTTC
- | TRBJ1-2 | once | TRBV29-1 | CSVGQTGYGYTF | TGCAGCGTTGGCCAGACAGGCTATGGCTACACCTTC
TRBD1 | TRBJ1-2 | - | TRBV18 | CASSPAQGPGGGGYTF | TGTGCCAGCTCACCGGCTCAAGGCCCTGGAGGGGGCGGCTACACCTTC
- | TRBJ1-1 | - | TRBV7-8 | CASSPQRGATEAFF | TGTGCCAGCAGCCCCCAACGAGGGGCCACTGAAGCTTTCTTT
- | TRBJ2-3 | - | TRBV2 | CASSDDFTQYF | TGTGCCAGCAGTGATGACTTCACGCAGTATTTT
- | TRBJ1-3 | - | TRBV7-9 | CASSLAVDTIYF | TGTGCCAGCAGCTTAGCGGTGGACACCATATATTTT